The 26 T cell receptor beta chains below all came from one sample that was sequenced in a study of blood T cell repertoires in COVID-19. Produced via immunoSEQ multiplex PCR; TCRdb's table is partial and in-frame only. The repertoire holds about 350,000 clones, with around nine tenths as singletons. The sequenced sample consisted of peripheral blood. These receptors were collected from a woman aged 18-29 years who had recovered from COVID-19.

This clone was picked up a small number of times. The chain carries TRBV5-1 and TRBJ1-3; 7 bases match TRBD1. The CDR3 totals 14 residues. J gave up 0 bases and V 3 bases, and 0 bases lay outside the gene matches. CDR1 and CDR2 (germline): SGHRS, YFSETQ. CDR3 protein: CASSWDSSGNTIYF. CDR3 nucleotides: TGCGCCAGCAGCTGGGACAGCTCTGGAAACACCATATATTTT.

V is TRBV5-1 and J is TRBJ2-3; a possible D gene is TRBD2 (6 bases). V was pared by 0 bases and J by 4 bases, with 6 bases between. The CDR3 has 13 residues. Looked up from germline, CDR1 is SGHRS and CDR2 is YFSETQ. The CDR3 nucleotides are TGCGCCAGCAGCTTGGCGGGAGCAGATACGCAGTATTTT. Its protein product is CASSLAGADTQYF.

This chain links TRBV19 with TRBJ2-4; 10 nucleotides align to TRBD2. Germline CDR1 is LNHDA and CDR2 is SQIVND (reference sequence). J was trimmed by 6 bases and V by 6 bases; bases with no gene match: 8. The CDR3 runs to 15 residues. CDR3 loop: CASRDLAGVGNIQYF. The CDR3 bases are TGTGCCAGTAGAGACCTAGCGGGAGTTGGAAACATTCAGTACTTC.

The table lists this clone with a count of one. The chain links TRBV19 to TRBJ2-1; 7 bases match TRBD2. This CDR3 contains 17 residues. The ends lost 4 bases at V and 7 bases at J; junction bases unmatched: 16. Germline CDR1 LNHDA, CDR2 SQIVND (reference sequence). The CDR3 loop reads CASSTLFAGADLNEQFF. The CDR3 DNA sequence: TGTGCCAGTAGTACGCTTTTTGCGGGAGCCGACTTGAATGAGCAGTTCTTC. The full variable domain, rest sourced from reference TRBV19 and TRBJ2-1, is DGGITQSPKYLFRKEGQNVTLSCEQNLNHDAMYWYRQDPGQGLRLIYYSQIVNDFQKGDIAEGYSVSREKKESFPLTVTSAQKNPTAFYLCASSTLFAGADLNEQFFGPGTRLTVL.

This clone was seen just once. The chain has TRBV15 and TRBJ1-2; 7 bases line up with TRBD1. Per the germline V gene, CDR1 is LNHNV and CDR2 is YYDKDF (reference sequence). This CDR3 has 14 residues. V shed 0 bases, J shed 8 bases, and the junction held 6 bases outside the gene matches. CDR3 in DNA: TGTGCCACCAGCAGAGATCTGAGGGGGCCCGGCTACACCTTC. It yields the protein CATSRDLRGPGYTF.

The table lists this clone with a count of one. V and J are TRBV5-6 and TRBJ2-3; D gene ambiguous. The CDR3 is 13 amino acids. Trimming shortened V by 4 bases and J by 2 bases, and 8 bases separated the two germline ends. Germline CDR1 SGHDT, CDR2 YYEEEE. CDR3 nucleotides: TGTGCCAGCAGCCGGGTGGACACAGATACGCAGTATTTT. It codes for CASSRVDTDTQYF.

The table lists this clone with a count of one. The chain has TRBV10-3 and TRBJ2-5, with D maybe TRBD2 (5 bases). Deletions cut 4 bases from V and 4 bases from J, with 7 bases between. Germline-derived CDR1 and CDR2 are ENHRY and SYGVKD. The CDR3 is 12 amino acids. The CDR3 spells CAISAAGETQYF. DNA of the CDR3: TGTGCCATCAGTGCGGCGGGAGAGACCCAGTACTTC.

This clone was detected once. The rearrangement links TRBV6-2 or TRBV6-3 to TRBJ2-5; the match to TRBD2 covers 9 bases. V was clipped by 6 bases and J by 5 bases; unmatched bases: 10. Looked up from germline, CDR1 is MNHEY and CDR2 is SVGEGT. There are 15 residues in the CDR3. CDR3: CASSPTGLAFETQYF. The CDR3 coding sequence is TGTGCCAGCAGCCCTACGGGACTAGCATTTGAGACCCAGTACTTC.

V is TRBV7-9 and J is TRBJ1-3; D remains unclear. Trimming removed 5 bases at V and 4 bases at J, with 12 bases between. The length of the CDR3 is 14 residues. CDR1 SEHNR and CDR2 FQNEAQ come from the germline V gene (reference sequence). Here the CDR3 reads CASSPRLSGNTIYF. The CDR3 DNA is TGTGCCAGCAGCCCCCGTTTGTCCGGAAACACCATATATTTT. The variable domain in full, completed from reference TRBV7-9 and TRBJ1-3, reads DTGVSQNPRHKITKRGQNVTFRCDPISEHNRLYWYRQTLGQGPEFLTYFQNEAQLEKSRLLSDRFSAERPKGSFSTLEIQRTEQGDSAMYLCASSPRLSGNTIYFGEGSWLTVV.

The chain recombines TRBV6-2 or TRBV6-3 with TRBJ2-5, with a tentative D call TRBD1 (5 bases). Germline values: CDR1 MNHEY, CDR2 SVGEGT. V was pared by 2 bases and J by 7 bases, with 14 bases between. This CDR3 has 14 residues. The CDR3 DNA follows: TGTGCCAGCAGTTACAGGGGTCCCTCGCGGACCCAGTACTTC. Translated: CASSYRGPSRTQYF.

This chain joins TRBV11-3 and TRBJ2-2, with a possible D match to TRBD2 (6 bases). The CDR3 has 14 amino acids. Germline assignment: CDR1 SGHNT and CDR2 YENEEA. Trimming stripped 5 bases from V and 6 bases from J, with 13 bases between. CDR3 sequence: CASSALANSGELFF. DNA for the CDR3: TGTGCCAGCAGCGCACTAGCCAACTCCGGGGAGCTGTTTTTT.

The rearrangement links TRBV19 to TRBJ1-1, with a weak D call TRBD1 (6 bases). This CDR3 has 14 amino acids. Trimming took 6 bases from V and 2 from J, leaving 13 bases between them. Germline V gene data show CDR1 as LNHDA and CDR2 as SQIVND (reference sequence). The CDR3 nucleotides read TGTGCCAGTAGGCAGGGGAGCGAAAACACTGAAGCTTTCTTT. It encodes CASRQGSENTEAFF.

The chain is built from TRBV24-1 and TRBJ1-5, with a tentative D call TRBD1 (5 bases). Trimming cost V 7 bases and J 6 bases, with 9 bases left between them. The V gene's germline CDR1 is KGHDR and CDR2 SFDVKD. CDR3 length: 12 amino acids. The CDR3 coding sequence is TGTGCCACCAGCGGTACAGGTCAGCCCCAGCATTTT. Amino acid sequence: CATSGTGQPQHF.

This clone was seen a single time. The rearrangement joins TRBV6-2 or TRBV6-3 to TRBJ2-7, with 16 bases matching TRBD2. The CDR3 length is 16 residues. J lost 2 bases, V lost 4 bases, and 2 bases had no gene match. The germline CDR1 and CDR2 sequences are MNHEY and SVGEGT. The CDR3 loop is CASSWGLAGGPYEQYV. CDR3 DNA sequence: TGTGCCAGCAGTTGGGGACTAGCGGGAGGGCCCTACGAGCAGTACGTC.

The chain joins TRBV6-2 or TRBV6-3 to TRBJ2-7, with D perhaps matching TRBD1 (5 bases). V was pared by 0 bases and J by 5 bases, with 23 bases between. CDR3 length: 18 residues. Germline V gives CDR1 MNHEY, CDR2 SVGEGT. The CDR3 loop reads CASSYSIAVGPWRDEQYV. The CDR3, as DNA: TGTGCCAGCAGTTACTCGATTGCGGTGGGGCCGTGGCGTGACGAGCAGTACGTC.

The rearrangement links TRBV1 to TRBJ2-7; the DNA was not used to check the table's D call, TRBD2. TRBV1 constitutes a pseudogene. CDR3 length: 16 residues. Written as DNA, the CDR3 is TGCACCAGCAGCCAAGATCGCAGCGGGAGCTTCTGCGAGCAGTACGTC. Amino acid sequence: CTSSQDRSGSFCEQYV.

This chain uses TRBV11-3 with TRBJ2-5; 9 nucleotides match TRBD1. This CDR3 has 16 residues. The germline V gene encodes CDR1 SGHNT and CDR2 YENEEA. V was pared by 4 bases and J by 1 base, with 7 bases of the junction left unmatched. The CDR3, as DNA: TGTGCCAGCAGCTCCTGGGACAGGGAATTCCAAGAGACCCAGTACTTC. Translating it yields CASSSWDREFQETQYF. The full variable domain, rest sourced from reference TRBV11-3 and TRBJ2-5, is EAGVVQSPRYKIIEKKQPVAFWCNPISGHNTLYWYLQNLGQGPELLIRYENEEAVDDSQLPKDRFSAERLKGVDSTLKIQPAELGDSAVYLCASSSWDREFQETQYFGPGTRLLVL.

This rearrangement joins TRBV19 to TRBJ1-2; D gene uncertain. CDR1 LNHDA and CDR2 SQIVND come from the germline V gene (reference sequence). The CDR3 has 14 residues. V was cut by 5 bases and J by 3 bases, with 13 bases left in between. CDR3 in amino acids: CASSPAGRDYGYTF. Written as DNA, the CDR3 is TGTGCCAGTAGTCCCGCGGGGAGGGACTATGGCTACACCTTC.

The rearrangement uses TRBV19 and TRBJ2-2; D is perhaps TRBD2 (6 bases). The CDR3 is 15 residues long. The germline CDR1 and CDR2 sequences are LNHDA and SQIVND (reference sequence). V dropped 3 bases and J dropped 5 bases, with 13 bases sitting between them. The CDR3: CASSMSAAGTGELFF. The CDR3, as DNA: TGTGCCAGTAGTATGTCGGCGGCGGGGACCGGGGAGCTGTTTTTT.

The V call is TRBV7-2, the J call TRBJ2-3; the match to TRBD2 covers 11 bases. Per the germline V gene, CDR1 is SGHTA and CDR2 is FQGNSA. V lost 3 bases and J lost 3; bases outside the gene matches: 2. The CDR3 covers 15 residues. In DNA form, the CDR3 reads TGTGCCAGCAGCTTCGCTAGCGGGAGGACAGATACGCAGTATTTT. Its protein is CASSFASGRTDTQYF.

J is TRBJ2-1 and V is TRBV7-2; 9 bases agree with TRBD2. Germline V lookup: CDR1 SGHTA, CDR2 FQGNSA. J lost 7 bases, V lost 5 bases, and 6 bases had no gene match. The CDR3 extends over 14 amino acids. The CDR3 DNA reads as TGTGCCAGCAGCAACGGACTAGCGATTAATGAGCAGTTCTTC. It encodes CASSNGLAINEQFF.

This clone is a singleton in its sample. The CDR3, as DNA: TGCAGCGTTGGCGGGACAGGGCGGAACACTGAAGCTTTCTTT. This translates into CSVGGTGRNTEAFF. The V and J genes are TRBV29-1 and TRBJ1-1; 9 bases fit TRBD1. Germline V gives CDR1 SQVTM, CDR2 ANQGSEA. V shed 4 bases, J shed 1 base, and the junction held 4 bases outside the gene matches. This CDR3 has 14 residues.

The chain couples TRBV25-1 to TRBJ1-1, with TRBD1 as a possible D gene (5 bases). In germline, CDR1 is MGHDK, CDR2 SYGVNS. There are 18 residues in the CDR3. V was clipped by 4 bases and J by 4 bases, with 25 bases between them. In DNA form, the CDR3 reads TGTGCCAGCAGTGGCGTTTCACAGGACCCTTTCCGTGGCACTGAAGCTTTCTTT. Translated: CASSGVSQDPFRGTEAFF.

This clone was seen only once. This chain connects TRBV24-1 to TRBJ2-5; maybe TRBD1 (5 bases). Deletions cut 0 bases from V and 11 bases from J, with 9 bases between. Germline CDR1 and CDR2: KGHDR and SFDVKD. CDR3 length: 12 residues. CDR3 coding DNA: TGTGCCACCAGTGATTTGTCCAGGGAACAGTACTTC. Its protein product is CATSDLSREQYF.

This clone showed up just a few times. The gene calls are TRBV11-2 and TRBJ1-5; unclear D gene. V shed 3 bases and J shed 0 bases, with 9 bases lying between them. Germline V gives CDR1 SGHAT, CDR2 FQNNGV. The CDR3 runs 15 residues. The CDR3 protein is CASSFDGDSNQPQHF. DNA of the CDR3: TGTGCCAGCAGCTTCGACGGAGATAGCAATCAGCCCCAGCATTTT.

This clone appeared once. The chain couples TRBV2 to TRBJ1-2, with 9 bases identical to TRBD1. With V trimmed by 5 bases and J by 8 bases, 6 bases remained unmatched. CDR3 size: 13 residues. The germline gives CDR1 SNHLY, CDR2 FYNNEI. CDR3 DNA sequence: TGTGCCAGCAGTTACGGGACAGGGAGAGGCTACACCTTC. It yields the protein CASSYGTGRGYTF. The entire variable domain, with the rest obtained from reference TRBV2 and TRBJ1-2, is as follows: EPEVTQTPSHQVTQMGQEVILRCVPISNHLYFYWYRQILGQKVEFLVSFYNNEISEKSEIFDDQFSVERPDGSNFTLKIRSTKLEDSAMYFCASSYGTGRGYTFGSGTRLTVV.